Given below is one TCR beta chain in context. This specimen includes other DNA sequences encoding the same CDR3. The sample comes from a study of shared clonotypes between healthy human individuals. This CDR3 is built from 14 residues. Germline V CDR1 and CDR2: KGHSH, LQKENI. V was clipped by 3 bases and J by 2 bases; unmatched bases: 4. Using immunoSEQ multiplex PCR, the repertoire was profiled, and TCRdb retains in-frame clones only, with some absent. Of 850,000 to 1,100,000 clones listed, approximately 80% are singletons. The sample consisted of memory CD4+ T cells from PBMCs. Subset described: CD45RA-negative fraction. This sequence joins TRBV18 and TRBJ2-7, with TRBD1 matching over 7 bases. The sequence was obtained from a man younger than 30 in good health. Some clones in this sample may be carry-over from other donors' samples. This CDR3 reads CASSPGTVTYEQYF. For the CDR3, the DNA is TGTGCCAGCTCACCGGGGACAGTCACCTACGAGCAGTACTTC.